The 5 T cell receptor beta chains below come from one sample, sequenced in a study of breast tumors, draining lymph nodes, adjacent tissues. The lymph nodes were axillary draining lymph nodes from breast cancer patients. A single record per CDR3 protein comes from TCRdb applying MiXCR to the multiplex PCR reads. The data show about 200,000 distinct CDR3 sequences, over 25% seen once. Sequencing was done on a sample of axillary lymph node tissue. The source of these receptors is a female donor with breast cancer. Some clones in this sample may be carry-over from other donors' samples.

This clonotype has at least ten counts. The CDR3 DNA is TGTGCCAGTTCGGGACAGGGGTTGAGCAATCAGCCCCAGCATTTT. Amino acid sequence: CASSGQGLSNQPQHF. The gene calls are TRBV19 and TRBJ1-5; 10 bases fit TRBD1. Germline V lookup: CDR1 LNHDA, CDR2 SQIVND (reference sequence). With V trimmed by 8 bases and J by 1 base, 5 bases remained unmatched. The CDR3 is made up of 15 amino acids.

This clonotype was picked up many times. This chain links TRBV6-5 with TRBJ1-2, with 8 bases aligning to TRBD1. Trimming at V came to 8 bases and at J to 2 bases, leaving 10 bases not matched to a gene. CDR1 MNHEY and CDR2 SVGAGI come from the germline V gene. This CDR3 comprises 15 residues. CDR3 protein: CASSHRDRPNYGYTF. In DNA, the CDR3 is TGTGCCAGCTCCCACCGGGACAGGCCCAACTATGGCTACACCTTC.

The V call is TRBV20-1, the J call TRBJ1-4; tentatively, D is TRBD1 (5 bases). Trimming took 6 bases from V and 12 from J, leaving 26 bases between them. This CDR3 is built from 15 residues. Looked up from germline, CDR1 is DFQATT and CDR2 is SNEGSKA (reference sequence). DNA of the CDR3: TGCAGTGCAAGGACTAGCGGGGCCAGAGCTGGAGAACTGTTTTTT. It is translated as CSARTSGARAGELFF.

This clonotype was counted at least ten times. V is TRBV6-2 or TRBV6-3 and J is TRBJ1-2; D is unclear. The CDR3 runs 11 residues. The germline V gene has CDR1 MNHEY and CDR2 SVGEGT. The germline V and J ends were trimmed by 5 bases and 6 bases, with 7 bases remaining between them. This chain's CDR3 is CASSLLNGYTF. The CDR3 DNA is TGTGCCAGCAGTCTCCTTAATGGCTACACCTTC.

The chain is built from TRBV6-5 and TRBJ1-1; TRBD1 matches at 7 bases. Trimming cost V 7 bases and J 1 base; bases outside gene matches: 9. Germline CDR1 reads MNHEY; CDR2 reads SVGAGI. This CDR3 has 15 amino acids. For the CDR3, the DNA is TGTGCCAGCACCGAAGCCGGGACAGCGAACACTGAAGCTTTCTTT. It specifies CASTEAGTANTEAFF.